The present T cell receptor beta chain was sequenced within a study of monozygotic twins with inflammatory bowel disease. General study results and limits: Lower sharing of clonotypes with other individuals was seen in IBD patients than in healthy twins. This was most marked in patients showing signs of disease activity.

Comment on this clonotype: As yet, its antigen is unknown.

Germline CDR1 reads SGDLS; CDR2 reads YYNGEE. The CDR3 consists of 14 residues. Per individual sample, eight separate reactions were used to make cDNA. TCRdb re-analyzed the 5' RACE reads; it lists each CDR3 protein once, without DNA. Its table lists around 380,000 distinct CDR3 sequences. This receptor was taken from a human donor with ulcerative colitis or Crohn's disease, or a healthy co-twin of an affected twin (not recorded which). Specimen: blood. The chain combines TRBV9 with TRBJ1-1; TCRdb lists TRBD1, though no DNA is available to test this call. The CDR3 loop reads CASSGRQGNTEAFF.